What follows describes a single T cell receptor beta chain. Cohorts were determined from participant-reported clinical history. These data are taken from a study of blood T cell repertoires in COVID-19. Study-wide context: Italy, Spain and the United States were the sources of the convalescent and acute COVID-19 samples. T cells, B-cell-depleted T cells, or PBMCs supplied cDNA or gDNA.

Libraries were prepared by immunoSEQ multiplex PCR; TCRdb keeps only in-frame clonotypes and omits some of them. The profile shows approximately 190,000 clones, approximately 90% of them singletons. Germline CDR1 MGHRA, CDR2 YSYEKL. Trimming removed 4 bases from V and 5 bases from J; junction bases left unmatched: 7. CDR3 length: 15 amino acids. This chain uses TRBV4-1 with TRBJ2-7, with 11 bases identical to TRBD2. The TCR was taken from a woman in her thirties or forties in a cohort exposed to, infected with or recovered from COVID-19 (not recorded which). The sequencing input was PBMCs or T cells enriched from blood (not recorded which). The CDR3: CASSRVAGGVDEQYF. The CDR3 DNA follows: TGCGCCAGCAGCCGGGTAGCGGGAGGGGTGGACGAGCAGTACTTC.